The source of this TCR beta chain is a study of blood T cell repertoires in COVID-19. Trimming pared 0 bases from V and 4 bases from J, leaving 15 bases between. This CDR3 is built from 16 residues. Germline assignment: CDR1 SGHRS and CDR2 YFSETQ. Only in-frame clones appear in the TCRdb table, and some are missing; sequencing was by immunoSEQ multiplex PCR. The sample shows fewer than 250,000 clones, roughly four fifths of them seen only once. The sample was peripheral blood. The gene calls are TRBV5-1 and TRBJ2-3; perhaps TRBD2 as D (7 bases). The receptor was derived from a woman in her 50s with active or convalescent COVID-19. CDR3 DNA: TGCGCCAGCAGCTTGGATGGCGGGGGCCAGTCAGATACGCAGTATTTT. This encodes CASSLDGGGQSDTQYF.